The text below deals with one T cell receptor (beta chain). No antigen is known for it. The entry originates in a study of cytomegalovirus exposure and HLA in healthy donors (dated by TCRdb to about 2017). General notes on the study: An earlier analysis of approximately 640 of the donors reported roughly 300 Gb of sequence data and about 100 million unique TCR beta sequences from about 180 million T cells. Approximately 300 gigabases of sequencing data and around 85 million unique TCR sequences made up an early release that covered under 750 HLA-typed donors. Among the 398 genotyped donors, under 90% belonged to the genetic ancestry cluster associated with self-reported Caucasian donors. The study aimed to test whether signatures of past pathogen exposure could be identified by cataloging public T cell receptors. The study used immunosequencing to profile the T cell repertoires of approximately 650 subjects and linked those repertoires to cytomegalovirus serostatus. A separate validation cohort of approximately 120 different subjects was used in addition to the roughly 700-subject first cohort. The study combined high-throughput TCR immunosequencing, statistical association of individual TCRs with disease status, and machine learning to predict cytomegalovirus infection status. A later analysis re-examined previously published TCR beta repertoires from more than 650 donors and added high-resolution HLA genotyping to investigate patterns of TCR occurrence. Rather than using new phenotypic data, the later analysis identified candidate immune exposures from TCR beta sequences and from how often those sequences occurred across donors. In an earlier analysis of around 540 of the donors, high-throughput TCR beta sequencing was used to judge whether each TCR beta V gene segment behaved as functional or pseudogenic. Alongside the repertoire data, information on donor age, sex, ethnicity and CMV serostatus was compiled. Genome-wide SNP genotypes for about three fifths of the roughly 670 donors were used in a later genetic analysis, which treated that subset as a discovery cohort. Every discovery cohort repertoire had been produced on one sequencing platform. Class I and class II HLA loci were covered by the typing at four-digit resolution. Typing coverage differed by locus: A, B, C, DRB1 and DQB1 were typed in roughly 620-640 donors, DQA1 in about 500, DPA1 in around 600, and DPB1 in just under 490. Four or five DR-DQ haplotypes were handled as single units for association and clustering because linkage in the cohort was strong. Among roughly 400 genotyped donors of the cohort, an average of about 240,000 unique TCR beta nucleotide sequences was sequenced per donor, of which approximately 18% were non-productive. Overall study results and their limits: In the study, around 150 TCR beta chains were listed as associated with cytomegalovirus. At a false discovery rate of 0.05, a later analysis linked about 17,000 TCR beta sequences to specific HLA alleles. Compared with the approximately 700-donor mean, donors in an Asian-associated ancestry cluster had fewer N-insertions in productive TCRs, according to a later genetic analysis. Linkage disequilibrium might explain the correlated functional status among segregating V segments, but an unknown experimental factor could not be excluded. Over 15 rarely observed V segments, including chromosome 9 orphons, were excluded from the earlier analysis of 550 to 700 of the donors because counts were too low. In an earlier analysis of around 600 of the donors, most TCR beta V segments appeared in productive rearrangements about 87% or about 30% of the time, broadly matching IMGT annotations. Only TCR beta chains were sequenced in this cohort, and the absence of alpha or paired-chain data limited detectable features. A later genetic analysis associated a missense DCLRE1C variant with V-gene and J-gene trimming of TCR beta chains, and an independent cohort replicated the association. A cluster of highly shared sequence variants was judged likely to be a technical artifact of the sequencing pipeline. For the cohort, immune exposure information was limited to CMV serostatus. In vitro tests confirmed that a few of the cytomegalovirus-associated TCR beta chains recognize cytomegalovirus antigens. Several of the top co-occurrence clusters appeared to be linked to parvovirus B19, influenza, CMV and Epstein-Barr virus, according to a later analysis. Some IMGT-functional V segments, including TRBV6-2 and TRBV6-3, could not be distinguished by the 87-base-pair reads and were therefore excluded. Because HLA typing was missing for some donors at each locus, association tests included only the typed subset. Presence/absence analyses assumed roughly uniform sequencing depth across donors, an assumption that may not hold. The classifier was reported to diagnose cytomegalovirus status with high specificity and sensitivity in both the original cohort and the validation cohort. While some public TCRs were present in many individuals, most TCR sequences turned up only very rarely across donors. In a later analysis, HLA-associated TCR beta chains were found to be more clonally expanded and to have lower generation probabilities than equally common non-associated chains. According to a later analysis, most CMV-associated TCR beta chains appeared to be HLA-restricted, and the HLA associations seemed to be driven largely by CMV exposure. When HLA alleles, especially DR and DQ, strongly co-occurred, TCR associations were difficult to assign to individual alleles. The authors suggested that the approach could potentially be generalized to other disease states and immunological phenotypes. In a later analysis, the rate of TCR association differed among HLA loci, with DRB1 alleles having the most associated TCRs and HLA-C alleles having the fewest. A further reported finding was that TCR beta sequences accurately predicted the HLA-A and HLA-B alleles for most subjects in the first cohort.

The cohort was made up of around 720 healthy bone marrow donors. All cohort members were sampled while nominally healthy, although unrecorded immune exposures were likely present. The donor was CMV seronegative and belonged to the group of under 400 seronegative cohort members. Every donor gave a peripheral blood sample, and the peripheral blood mononuclear cells from that sample were used for TCR beta sequencing. Genomic DNA was extracted from the blood cell samples with the Qiagen DNeasy Blood Extraction Kit. Receptor libraries were prepared by the immunoSEQ multiplex PCR assay. For the multiplex PCR, a mixture combining 60 forward primers for TCR Vbeta segments and 13 reverse primers for TCR Jbeta segments was used. Amplification of the CDR3 region of rearranged TCR beta genes was performed with a multiplex PCR assay on genomic DNA. The amplified TCR beta libraries were sequenced on the Illumina HiSeq System as 87-base-pair reads. Per the authors' processing: In a later analysis, around 80 million unique TCR beta chains were counted across the approximately 640 repertoires, and roughly 9.9 million of these chains were shared by at least two donors. Raw reads were error-corrected and collapsed into unique sequences with a nearest-neighbor algorithm that merged closely related sequences to remove PCR and sequencing errors. Alignment of CDR3 sequences to IMGT reference sequences was used to assign V, D and J gene segments. For a sequence to be retained, a match of at least six nucleotides was required to both a V gene segment and a J gene segment. A rearrangement counted as productive if the CDR3 had no stop codons and remained in frame with V and J, and every other rearrangement counted as non-productive. Following IMGT convention, CDR3 was defined as the stretch from the second conserved V-encoded cysteine to the conserved J-encoded phenylalanine. Sequences without an unambiguous match to a single V gene segment were excluded from the earlier analysis of several hundred of the donors. An earlier analysis of under 750 of the donors called V segments functional above 56.7% productive rearrangements and segregating when the between-donor standard deviation exceeded 5%. To diagnose cytomegalovirus status from the catalog of TCR beta chain sequences, a statistical classification framework was built. V and J gene assignment, in a later analysis, came from comparing TCR nucleotide sequences with IMGT/GENE-DB human TR gene sequences. In a later analysis, CDR3 sequences and most-parsimonious VDJ recombination scenarios were assigned using the TCRdist pipeline. In a later analysis, each TCR beta chain was defined by its CDR3 amino acid sequence together with its V-gene family, and reads lacking a unique V-gene family were excluded. To address suspected cross-contamination and a sequencing artifact, a later analysis removed approximately 590 highly shared, low-generation-probability nucleotide sequences. In a later analysis, a clonal expansion index was calculated for each public chain from normalized within-repertoire ranks of inferred template counts. A later analysis computed generation probabilities with a VDJ recombination model fitted to out-of-frame rearrangements, and checked the results against IGoR. In a later analysis, hypergeometric tests were used to score TCR-TCR, TCR-HLA and TCR-CMV co-occurrence, with a repertoire-size bias correction applied to TCR pairs. A later analysis estimated false discovery rates by permuting HLA or CMV assignments 20 times. In a later analysis, co-occurring TCRs were grouped using DBSCAN, with TCRdist sequence similarity added in when clustering inside HLA-allele-positive subsets. Repertoires with fewer than 30,000 or more than 120,000 public chains, plus five repertoires with anomalous nucleotide sharing, were excluded from co-occurrence clustering. TCRdb carries this immuneACCESS record with in-frame sequences only. Its versions omit some clonotypes, under half of them owing to an unresolved V gene in the studies checked, with the rest unexplained. V and J calls and clone size are given by that table; D and trimming were obtained from the DNA. This sample's table contains 150,000 to 200,000 clones. The ten largest clones capture 1% to 1.5% of the sample.

The CDR3 has 16 amino acids, counting the end cysteine and phenylalanine. The kept DNA is CDR3 alone, 48 bases in frame from the first base. V lost 0 bases and J lost 6 bases; the stretch between them is 14 bases long. The TCR originated in an older woman in good health and CMV-seronegative. The sample consisted of PBMCs. The chain employs TRBV6-7 and TRBJ2-2, with TRBD1 tentatively as D gene (5 bases match). TRBV6-7 is an open reading frame whose function is uncertain. The CDR3 region has the sequence CASSYSNRMDAGELFF. Here is the DNA: TGTGCCAGCAGTTACTCGAACAGGATGGATGCCGGGGAGCTGTTTTTT.